This T cell receptor beta chain was identified in a study of OX40 agonist ivuxolimab in advanced cancers. With respect to the entire study: Ivuxolimab, which targeted the costimulatory receptor OX40 (CD134), was an agonistic, fully human IgG2 monoclonal antibody. The dose-escalation cohort was almost 85% male with a mean age of around 62 years, ranging from roughly 23 to 85. Partial responses occurred in three dose-escalation patients, of whom one had hepatocellular carcinoma and two had cutaneous melanoma. The purpose of peripheral TCRbeta sequencing was to test whether ivuxolimab changed TCR sequence diversity and led to clonal T-cell expansion. Patients were allowed to have had prior anti-PD-1, anti-PD-L1 or anti-CTLA-4 therapy, and 40% of the dose-escalation patients had been treated with checkpoint inhibitors. Intravenous ivuxolimab was administered to patients every 2 weeks at six dose levels: 0.01, 0.1, 0.3, 1.5, 3 and 10 mg/kg. Among the approximately 54 dose-escalation patients, around 19 had hepatocellular carcinoma, 15 or so melanoma, 9 renal cell carcinoma and 9 head and neck cancer. The paper reports the monotherapy dose-escalation portion (N of about 54 patients) of the phase I ivuxolimab trial. The investigation overall reported the following: After ivuxolimab, expanded clones were on average more numerous among CD8+ T cells than among CD4+ T cells. At doses from 0.1 to 3.0 mg/kg, clonal expansion was seen in both CD4+ and CD8+ blood T cells between baseline and week 6. In partial responders in the 0.1-3.0 mg/kg groups, normalized peripheral clonal expansion was found to be among the lowest, especially among CD8+ T cells. Low levels of normalized T-cell clonal expansion were also shown by some nonresponding patients. Antigen specificity was not determined for the clonally expanded peripheral T cells.

Reading the germline V gene gives CDR1 MNHGY and CDR2 SAAAGT. The CDR3 numbers 14 residues from cysteine through phenylalanine. Just the 42-base CDR3 DNA is kept, in frame starting at base 1. V drops 2 bases and J drops 5 bases, leaving 12 bases in between. The trial excluded patients who had a history of autoimmune disease or were on systemic immunosuppression. Peripheral blood for TCR sequencing was collected from all dose cohorts at baseline, on cycle 4 day 1, and on cycle 7 day 1. The samples were taken from a phase I, first-in-human, multicenter, open-label dose-escalation trial of ivuxolimab. Adults with locally advanced or metastatic melanoma, renal cell carcinoma, hepatocellular carcinoma or head and neck squamous cell carcinoma were enrolled in the trial. Before TCR sequencing, CD4+ T cells and CD8+ T cells from peripheral blood were sorted into separate populations. On this clone itself: Its antigen target is currently unknown. Base qualities are missing; no much larger clone stands one base away.

To sequence the TCRbeta CDR3 region, genomic DNA was isolated from the sorted cells. The immunoSEQ Assay was used to sequence the TCRbeta CDR3 regions. TCRdb re-hosts the immuneACCESS table, in-frame sequences only. Its copies lack some clones; in the studies checked, an unresolved V gene accounts for under half of them, and the cause for the rest is not known. This sample holds 50,000 to 70,000 clones; about 93% were observed only once. The top ten hold around 18% of the sample. The sequence was collected from an adult with an advanced solid tumor such as melanoma, head and neck, liver or kidney cancer. The chain was built from TRBV6-8 and TRBJ1-1; 6 matching bases give a weak D call of TRBD1. The material was CD4+ or CD8+ T cells sorted from blood, obtained in a trial of the OX40 agonist ivuxolimab. The CDR3 region has the sequence CASSYREGETEAFF. Here is the DNA: TGTGCCAGCAGTTACAGGGAGGGGGAAACTGAAGCTTTCTTT.